Presented here are 16 T cell receptor beta chains from one specimen sequenced in a study of human T cells and chemical hapten exposure. In TCRdb, the RACE reads were re-called with MiXCR into one record per CDR3 protein. The data contain about 180,000 distinct CDR3 sequences, 30% of them singletons. Time point of the sample: pre-sensitization, week 0. Specified treatment: therapeutic diphenylcyclopropenone sensitization with weekly scalp DPC. Sequenced material: whole blood, taken in connection with sensitization to the hapten diphenylcyclopropenone (DPC). These receptors originate from a woman in her 30s with alopecia areata. Some clones in this sample may be carry-over from other donors' samples.

The chain has TRBV19 and TRBJ2-7; 9 nucleotides match TRBD1. Germline assignment: CDR1 LNHDA and CDR2 SQIVND (reference sequence). V gave up 6 bases and J gave up 4 bases; unmatched junction bases: 7. This CDR3 comprises 14 residues. CDR3 DNA sequence: TGTGCCAGTAGGATAACAGGGGGCACGTACGAGCAGTACTTC. This translates into CASRITGGTYEQYF.

The rearrangement links TRBV21-1 to TRBJ2-2; TRBD2 was called by the table and not checked on the DNA. TRBV21-1 constitutes a pseudogene. The CDR3 has 14 residues. The CDR3 sequence is CASEGGGPAGELFF. CDR3 in DNA: TGTGCCAGCGAGGGGGGAGGGCCCGCCGGGGAGCTGTTTTTT.

The gene calls are TRBV5-1 and TRBJ2-1; TRBD1 agrees at 7 bases. CDR1 SGHRS and CDR2 YFSETQ come from the germline V gene. Trimming cost V 4 bases and J 14 bases; bases outside gene matches: 9. CDR3 length: 12 residues. The CDR3: CASSIDREIKFF. DNA for the CDR3: TGCGCCAGCAGCATCGACAGGGAAATAAAGTTCTTC.

This clonotype was seen only a few times. This rearrangement joins TRBV2 to TRBJ2-2; TRBD1 matches at 9 bases. V lost 7 bases and J lost 4; bases outside the gene matches: 7. Germline V lookup: CDR1 SNHLY, CDR2 FYNNEI. The CDR3 contains 15 residues. CDR3 sequence reads: CASTRGQGATGELFF. The DNA of the CDR3 is TGTGCCAGCACCAGGGGACAGGGAGCCACCGGGGAGCTGTTTTTT.

The rearrangement joins TRBV4-1 to TRBJ2-4, with D maybe TRBD1 (6 bases). Between the trimmed V and J ends, which lost 3 bases and 3 bases, there was a span of 18 bases. The CDR3 consists of 17 residues. In germline, CDR1 is MGHRA, CDR2 YSYEKL. CDR3 DNA: TGCGCCAGCAGCCACGAAACAGGGATACAGGGCAAAAACATTCAGTACTTC. As protein: CASSHETGIQGKNIQYF.

There are many counts of this clonotype. The chain has TRBV7-6 and TRBJ2-2; 7 bases align to TRBD2. Germline CDR1 is SGHVS and CDR2 is FNYEAQ. This CDR3 is built from 16 residues. Germline trimming cut 4 bases from V and 2 bases from J; bases unmatched to any gene: 7. The DNA of the CDR3 is TGTGCCAGCAGCTCCAGCGGGAACGTCAACACCGGGGAGCTGTTTTTT. Translation gives CASSSSGNVNTGELFF.

This clonotype was observed a handful of times. The rearrangement links TRBV12-3 or TRBV12-4 to TRBJ1-6, with TRBD1 identical over 9 bases. This CDR3 has 14 amino acids. Losses at the gene ends were 8 bases for V and 6 bases for J; bases not matched to a gene: 5. The CDR3 protein is CASWGDRANSPLHF. CDR3 DNA sequence: TGTGCCAGCTGGGGGGACAGGGCTAATTCACCCCTCCACTTT.

The V gene is TRBV20-1, the J gene TRBJ2-3; no clear D. The CDR3 length is 12 residues. V lost 2 bases to trimming and J lost 2 bases, with 5 bases between them. The germline gives CDR1 DFQATT, CDR2 SNEGSKA (reference sequence). This chain's CDR3 is CSARKSTDTQYF. The CDR3 coding sequence is TGCAGTGCTAGAAAGTCCACAGATACGCAGTATTTT.

The V call is TRBV5-1, the J call TRBJ2-3; 13 bases match TRBD2. Germline V gene sequence: CDR1 SGHRS, CDR2 YFSETQ. The J segment lost 3 bases and the V segment lost 2 bases, leaving 3 bases of the junction unmatched. The CDR3 covers 16 residues. The chain's CDR3 is CASSFRLAGGTDTQYF. The CDR3 bases are TGCGCCAGCAGCTTCCGACTAGCGGGAGGTACAGATACGCAGTATTTT.

V and J are TRBV27 and TRBJ1-2; D unclear. This CDR3 is 15 amino acids long. The ends were cut back, 3 bases at V and 0 bases at J, with 11 bases in the middle. CDR1 and CDR2 (germline): MNHEY, SMNVEV (reference sequence). Written as DNA, the CDR3 is TGTGCCAGCAGTTTCTCGAAGGCCGCTAACTATGGCTACACCTTC. Its translation is CASSFSKAANYGYTF.

The rearrangement joins TRBV20-1 to TRBJ1-1; D unclear. Between the trimmed V and J ends, which lost 5 bases and 0 bases, there was a span of 13 bases. The CDR3 sequence is 14 residues long. CDR1 and CDR2 (germline): DFQATT, SNEGSKA (reference sequence). CDR3 nucleotide sequence: TGCAGTGCTCAAGTGAAGGGATTGAACACTGAAGCTTTCTTT. This translates into CSAQVKGLNTEAFF.

Only a few counts were recorded for this clonotype. This chain links TRBV28 with TRBJ2-5, with D unresolved. V was trimmed by 6 bases and J by 1 base, leaving 9 bases between them. The CDR3 covers 13 residues. Germline V gene data show CDR1 as MDHEN and CDR2 as SYDVKM. The chain's CDR3 is CASRVGSQETQYF. The CDR3 DNA is TGTGCCAGCAGGGTTGGCAGCCAAGAGACCCAGTACTTC.

The genes are TRBV7-8 and TRBJ1-3, with 8 bases matching TRBD1. V lost 6 bases and J lost 3; bases outside the gene matches: 7. The CDR3 sequence is 15 residues long. In germline, CDR1 is SGHVS, CDR2 FQNEAQ. CDR3 DNA sequence: TGTGCCAGCAGTTTAAGACAGGGGCTTGGAAACACCATATATTTT. Its protein is CASSLRQGLGNTIYF.

The V call is TRBV12-3 or TRBV12-4, the J call TRBJ1-2; 10 nucleotides line up with TRBD1. CDR3 length: 16 residues. V lost 3 bases, J lost 1 base, and 5 bases stayed unmatched. This chain's CDR3 is CASSFDRGRVNYGYTF. CDR3 DNA sequence: TGTGCCAGCAGTTTTGACAGGGGGCGCGTTAACTATGGCTACACCTTC.

The chain recombines TRBV7-2 with TRBJ2-7; D is uncertain. The germline gives CDR1 SGHTA, CDR2 FQGNSA. The CDR3 totals 13 residues. V lost 5 bases and J 3 bases, leaving 11 bases between the germline ends. The CDR3, as DNA: TGTGCCAGCAGCCAACCCTCTATCTACGAGCAGTACTTC. It encodes CASSQPSIYEQYF.

This clonotype has more than one count but fewer than ten. The chain joins TRBV2 to TRBJ2-7; no reliable D call. Looked up from germline, CDR1 is SNHLY and CDR2 is FYNNEI. V was pared by 6 bases and J by 0 bases, with 6 bases between. This CDR3 comprises 12 residues. CDR3 sequence: CASRLISYEQYF. CDR3 nucleotides: TGTGCCAGCAGGCTCATCTCCTACGAGCAGTACTTC.